This T cell receptor (beta chain) was captured in a study of regulatory T cells in long-lasting Graves disease. Study summary: Prior antithyroid drug treatment in newly diagnosed Graves' patients lasted under 3 months.

Stated time point: newly diagnosed GD, antithyroid drugs for less than 3 months. The TCR library was prepared using RNA isolated from PBMCs. Arm-PCR of CDR3 regions with iRepertoire HTBI primers generated TCR beta libraries. MiXCR was run by TCRdb on the multiplex PCR reads, yielding one entry per CDR3 protein. Of approximately 560,000 distinct CDR3 sequences listed, about 16% are singletons. This clonotype was recorded a few times. The germline CDR1 and CDR2 sequences are SGHRS and YFSETQ. This CDR3 spans 15 amino acids. J lost 8 bases, V lost 2 bases, and 10 bases had no gene match. The sample was also reused in another study, on T cells in Graves' hyperthyroidism and ophthalmopathy.

This sequence joins TRBV5-1 and TRBJ2-1; 7 bases align to TRBD1. The sample consisted of peripheral blood mononuclear cells (PBMCs), taken at new diagnosis, from a patient treated with antithyroid drugs. The TCR sequence derives from a man younger than 35 with Graves disease. In DNA form, the CDR3 reads TGCGCCAGCAGCTTAACAGGGGCGCGCCGCGATGAGCAGTTCTTC. The encoded protein is CASSLTGARRDEQFF.